This record looks at one TCR beta chain sequence and its context. No antigen is known for it. This specimen comes from a study of shared clonotypes between healthy human individuals. The study's findings and limits: When compared with the clonotypes that were shared by all four sorted-subset donors, the non-shared clonotypes turned out to have lower generation probabilities. Sharing across four donors was highest in naive CD4 (around 5%) and lowest in memory CD8 (roughly 0.4%).

Positively selected for CCR7, the CD45RO-negative cells used as naive CD8 cells excluded terminally differentiated effector memory CD45RA+ cells. This was a deep-level run. Sequencing was performed with immunoSEQ multiplex PCR; in TCRdb, only in-frame clones are kept and a portion is missing. Here the sample spans some 1,900,000 clones, over 85% being singletons. CDR3 length: 15 amino acids. CDR1 is LNHNV, CDR2 YYDKDF, per germline (reference sequence). The V gene lost 4 bases and the J gene lost 6 bases, with 15 bases spanning the gap. This TCR derives from a man aged 18-30 years in good health. The specimen sequenced was naive CD8+ T cells sorted from blood. J is TRBJ2-2 and V is TRBV15; perhaps TRBD1 as D (7 bases). CDR3 nucleotide sequence: TGTGCCACCAGCACTCGACAGGGACTCGCCGGGGAGCTGTTTTTT. It is translated as CATSTRQGLAGELFF.